The text below deals with one T cell receptor (beta chain). The sample comes from a study of blood T cell repertoires in COVID-19. Overall study: COVID-19 samples from acute and convalescent phases originated in the United States, Italy and Spain.

As handled by the study authors: Reference gene primer amplification gave nucleated cell count estimates. Profiling relied on immunoSEQ multiplex PCR, and the TCRdb table lists in-frame clones only, not all of them. V and J calls and clone size are as listed in that table; D and trimming were resolved from the DNA. Here the sample spans some 42,000 clones, 92% being singletons. The CDR3 is 15 amino acids. CDR1 SNHLY and CDR2 FYNNEI come from the germline V gene. After removal of 10 bases from V and 9 bases from J, the junction contained 16 bases not matched to a gene. The sequencing input was peripheral blood. The chain is built from TRBV2 and TRBJ2-1; 9 bases fit TRBD1. This clonotype originated in a man in his fifties with active COVID-19. CDR3 coding DNA: TGTGCCACCCCAAGTCCCGGGACAGGGCGGGGTGAGCAGTTCTTC. As protein: CATPSPGTGRGEQFF.